In this sample, the clone carrying this T cell receptor beta chain turned up a few times. Primers for the PCR totalled 60 Vbeta and 13 Jbeta. Only in-frame clones appear in the TCRdb table, and some are missing; sequencing was by immunoSEQ multiplex PCR. The data show some 250,000 clones, with about 81% seen just once and more than 5% held by the top ten. This entry comes from a study of cytomegalovirus exposure and HLA in healthy donors. V lost 6 bases and J 6 bases, leaving 11 bases between the germline ends. Per the germline V gene, CDR1 is SEHNR and CDR2 is FQNEAQ (reference sequence). The CDR3 contains 13 residues.

The sequenced sample consisted of PBMCs. This receptor was taken from a middle-aged woman in good health and CMV-seropositive. V gene TRBV7-9 combines with J gene TRBJ2-2; tentative D call: TRBD1 (6 bases). DNA for the CDR3: TGTGCCAGCAGGCTAACAGGGCCCGGGGAGCTGTTTTTT. As protein: CASRLTGPGELFF.